This T cell receptor beta chain is from a study of cytomegalovirus exposure and HLA in healthy donors. Across the study: According to later analysis, the same platform produced the 110 or so validation and 600 to 800 first-cohort repertoires.

Trimming removed 8 bases at V and 3 bases at J, with 13 bases between. Germline lookup yields CDR1 MNHNS and CDR2 SASEGT. This CDR3 has 14 amino acids. In this sample, this clone turned up once. Its antigen remains unidentified. Study-level results: According to a subsequent analysis, TCR clusters identified in the first cohort showed a tendency to co-occur across the approximately 110 validation repertoires. It was 150 to 200 TCR beta chains that were listed as cytomegalovirus-associated.

Here immunoSEQ multiplex PCR was the method, and the copy in TCRdb shows in-frame clones only, minus some. The sample records about 58,000 clones, over 85% being singletons. V is TRBV6-1 and J is TRBJ2-2; weak D call: TRBD2 (5 bases). The clonotype originates from a man aged 18 to 30 in good health and CMV-seronegative. Sequences were obtained from PBMCs. Here the CDR3 reads CASETLADTGELFF. CDR3 nucleotides: TGTGCCAGCGAAACCCTAGCAGACACCGGGGAGCTGTTTTTT.